These T cell receptor beta chains were read from a single sample in a study of PD-L1 blockade in urothelial cancer. Profiled with immunoSEQ multiplex PCR; TCRdb holds only in-frame clones, not every one. The data show some 71,000 clones, 85% to 90% seen once. This specimen was PBMCs, taken around atezolizumab (anti-PD-L1) treatment. All receptors derive from a man between 60 and 75 years old with urothelial cancer. CDR3s include the opening cysteine and the closing phenylalanine or tryptophan. The order of the fields is V gene, CDR3 length, J gene, D gene, clone size, CDR3 protein, CDR3 DNA. The D gene is left open where the match is weak. Where a row states a size, it is once, few, many or the class of an expanded clone; other rows omit it.

v_call: TRBV6-1
cdr3_length: 13
j_call: TRBJ2-7
d_call: TRBD2
clone_size: NA
cdr3_aa: CASRGGRDYEQYF
cdr3_nt: TGTGCCAGCAGGGGAGGGAGGGACTACGAGCAGTACTTC

v_call: TRBV10-3
cdr3_length: 14
j_call: TRBJ2-7
d_call: TRBD1
clone_size: NA
cdr3_aa: CAISEGGHSYEQYF
cdr3_nt: TGTGCCATCAGTGAAGGGGGCCACTCCTACGAGCAGTACTTC

v_call: TRBV19
cdr3_length: 13
j_call: TRBJ1-1
d_call: NA
clone_size: NA
cdr3_aa: CASSTGLGTEAFF
cdr3_nt: TGTGCCAGTAGTACAGGGCTGGGCACTGAAGCTTTCTTT

v_call: TRBV2
cdr3_length: 16
j_call: TRBJ1-5
d_call: NA
clone_size: once
cdr3_aa: CASSDRTAPSNQPQHF
cdr3_nt: TGTGCCAGCAGTGATAGGACAGCTCCCAGCAATCAGCCCCAGCATTTT

v_call: TRBV4-3
cdr3_length: 13
j_call: TRBJ1-5
d_call: NA
clone_size: NA
cdr3_aa: CASSQDPYQPQHF
cdr3_nt: TGCGCCAGCAGCCAAGACCCGTATCAGCCCCAGCATTTT

v_call: TRBV9
cdr3_length: 14
j_call: TRBJ1-2
d_call: TRBD1
clone_size: NA
cdr3_aa: CASSAGKGAGGYTF
cdr3_nt: TGTGCCAGCAGCGCGGGAAAGGGGGCGGGTGGCTACACCTTC

v_call: TRBV5-5
cdr3_length: 16
j_call: TRBJ1-4
d_call: TRBD1
clone_size: NA
cdr3_aa: CASRVQGALGNEKLFF
cdr3_nt: TGTGCCAGCAGAGTACAGGGGGCACTGGGTAATGAAAAACTGTTTTTT

v_call: TRBV21-1
cdr3_length: 15
j_call: TRBJ1-3
d_call: NA
clone_size: NA
cdr3_aa: CASSVGQSSGNTIYF
cdr3_nt: TGTGCCAGCAGTGTAGGACAGAGCTCTGGAAACACCATATATTTT

v_call: TRBV6-1
cdr3_length: 16
j_call: TRBJ1-3
d_call: TRBD1
clone_size: NA
cdr3_aa: CASSAQNRGAGNTIYF
cdr3_nt: TGTGCCAGCAGTGCCCAAAACAGGGGAGCTGGAAACACCATATATTTT

v_call: TRBV27
cdr3_length: 12
j_call: TRBJ2-2
d_call: NA
clone_size: NA
cdr3_aa: CASSFSGGELFF
cdr3_nt: TGTGCCAGCAGTTTCTCGGGCGGGGAGCTGTTTTTT

v_call: TRBV7-2
cdr3_length: 13
j_call: TRBJ2-4
d_call: NA
clone_size: NA
cdr3_aa: CASSLSLLDIQYF
cdr3_nt: TGTGCCAGCAGCTTATCTCTTCTTGACATTCAGTACTTC

v_call: TRBV6-1
cdr3_length: 15
j_call: TRBJ2-1
d_call: NA
clone_size: NA
cdr3_aa: CASAGTRSPYNEQFF
cdr3_nt: TGTGCCAGCGCGGGAACTAGGTCCCCCTACAATGAGCAGTTCTTC

v_call: TRBV13
cdr3_length: 17
j_call: TRBJ2-2
d_call: NA
clone_size: NA
cdr3_aa: CASSRNDQHRATGELFF
cdr3_nt: TGTGCCAGCAGTCGCAACGACCAGCACAGGGCAACCGGGGAGCTGTTTTTT

v_call: TRBV19
cdr3_length: 13
j_call: TRBJ1-1
d_call: NA
clone_size: NA
cdr3_aa: CASSIRVNTEAFF
cdr3_nt: TGTGCCAGTAGTATACGGGTGAACACTGAAGCTTTCTTT

v_call: TRBV25-1
cdr3_length: 15
j_call: TRBJ2-7
d_call: NA
clone_size: NA
cdr3_aa: CASSEGAGLYFEQYF
cdr3_nt: TGTGCCAGCAGCGAAGGCGCGGGCCTTTATTTCGAGCAGTACTTC

v_call: TRBV29-1
cdr3_length: 13
j_call: TRBJ2-3
d_call: TRBD2
clone_size: NA
cdr3_aa: CSVRTSGTDTQYF
cdr3_nt: TGCAGCGTAAGGACTAGCGGCACAGATACGCAGTATTTT

v_call: TRBV6-5
cdr3_length: 14
j_call: TRBJ1-1
d_call: NA
clone_size: NA
cdr3_aa: CASRQPGKNTEAFF
cdr3_nt: TGTGCCAGCAGGCAACCAGGGAAGAACACTGAAGCTTTCTTT

v_call: TRBV27
cdr3_length: 15
j_call: TRBJ1-2
d_call: TRBD1
clone_size: NA
cdr3_aa: CASSLMAGGAVGYTF
cdr3_nt: TGTGCCAGCAGTTTAATGGCAGGGGGCGCAGTTGGCTACACCTTC

v_call: TRBV7-2
cdr3_length: 15
j_call: TRBJ2-1
d_call: TRBD2
clone_size: NA
cdr3_aa: CASSLAREPYNEQFF
cdr3_nt: TGTGCCAGCAGCTTAGCGCGGGAGCCCTACAATGAGCAGTTCTTC

v_call: TRBV10-2
cdr3_length: 15
j_call: TRBJ1-6
d_call: TRBD1
clone_size: once
cdr3_aa: CASSEFRDRGSPLHF
cdr3_nt: TGCGCCAGCAGTGAGTTTCGGGACAGGGGATCACCCCTCCACTTT

v_call: TRBV19
cdr3_length: 15
j_call: TRBJ1-1
d_call: NA
clone_size: NA
cdr3_aa: CASSIVAGMNTEAFF
cdr3_nt: TGTGCCAGTAGTATAGTGGCGGGTATGAACACTGAAGCTTTCTTT

v_call: TRBV5-1
cdr3_length: 15
j_call: TRBJ2-2
d_call: NA
clone_size: NA
cdr3_aa: CASSIQGQDTGELFF
cdr3_nt: TGCGCCAGCAGCATACAGGGTCAAGACACCGGGGAGCTGTTTTTT

v_call: TRBV5-1
cdr3_length: 19
j_call: TRBJ2-5
d_call: TRBD2
clone_size: NA
cdr3_aa: CASSPGTSGSISVVVTQYF
cdr3_nt: TGCGCCAGCAGCCCGGGGACTAGCGGGAGTATCTCCGTTGTGGTGACCCAGTACTTC

v_call: TRBV19
cdr3_length: 16
j_call: TRBJ1-4
d_call: TRBD1
clone_size: NA
cdr3_aa: CASTTTGRATNEKLFF
cdr3_nt: TGTGCCAGTACTACGACAGGGCGTGCAACTAATGAAAAACTGTTTTTT

v_call: TRBV2
cdr3_length: 13
j_call: TRBJ1-5
d_call: TRBD1
clone_size: NA
cdr3_aa: CASNTGGDQPQHF
cdr3_nt: TGTGCCAGTAATACAGGGGGCGATCAGCCCCAGCATTTT

v_call: TRBV14
cdr3_length: 15
j_call: TRBJ2-5
d_call: NA
clone_size: once
cdr3_aa: CASSQDKGPTETQYF
cdr3_nt: TGTGCCAGCAGCCAAGATAAGGGGCCAACGGAGACCCAGTACTTC

v_call: TRBV21-1
cdr3_length: 14
j_call: TRBJ1-4
d_call: NA
clone_size: NA
cdr3_aa: CASGGRGSSEKLFF
cdr3_nt: TGTGCCAGCGGTGGGCGGGGGAGTAGCGAAAAACTGTTTTTT

v_call: TRBV11-2
cdr3_length: 16
j_call: TRBJ1-5
d_call: TRBD1
clone_size: NA
cdr3_aa: CASSLGTGTSNQPQHF
cdr3_nt: TGTGCCAGCAGCTTAGGGACAGGGACCAGCAATCAGCCCCAGCATTTT

v_call: TRBV18
cdr3_length: 16
j_call: TRBJ2-3
d_call: NA
clone_size: NA
cdr3_aa: CASSPPSRGFTDTQYF
cdr3_nt: TGTGCCAGCTCACCACCGAGCAGGGGCTTCACAGATACGCAGTATTTT

v_call: TRBV6-1
cdr3_length: 12
j_call: TRBJ1-2
d_call: NA
clone_size: NA
cdr3_aa: CAVGGVGYGYTF
cdr3_nt: TGTGCCGTCGGGGGGGTGGGTTATGGCTACACCTTC

v_call: TRBV5-5
cdr3_length: 15
j_call: TRBJ1-5
d_call: NA
clone_size: NA
cdr3_aa: CASSFQSGVGQPQHF
cdr3_nt: TGTGCCAGCAGCTTCCAGTCCGGGGTAGGTCAGCCCCAGCATTTT

v_call: TRBV6-5
cdr3_length: 14
j_call: TRBJ1-1
d_call: NA
clone_size: NA
cdr3_aa: CASIETGLGTEAFF
cdr3_nt: TGTGCCAGCATTGAAACAGGGTTAGGCACTGAAGCTTTCTTT

v_call: TRBV7-7
cdr3_length: 15
j_call: TRBJ2-5
d_call: TRBD2
clone_size: NA
cdr3_aa: CASSLALAFKETQYF
cdr3_nt: TGTGCCAGCAGCTTAGCACTAGCGTTCAAAGAGACCCAGTACTTC

v_call: TRBV19
cdr3_length: 15
j_call: TRBJ2-2
d_call: TRBD2
clone_size: NA
cdr3_aa: CASSIGLALTGELFF
cdr3_nt: TGTGCCAGTTCGATTGGACTAGCGTTGACCGGGGAGCTGTTTTTT

v_call: TRBV5-1
cdr3_length: 14
j_call: TRBJ1-4
d_call: NA
clone_size: NA
cdr3_aa: CASSIRTTNEKLFF
cdr3_nt: TGCGCCAGCAGCATCAGGACAACTAATGAAAAACTGTTTTTT

v_call: TRBV11-1
cdr3_length: 17
j_call: TRBJ2-5
d_call: NA
clone_size: NA
cdr3_aa: CASSFGRDTTGRETQYF
cdr3_nt: TGTGCCAGCAGCTTTGGCCGGGACACAACTGGTCGGGAGACCCAGTACTTC

v_call: TRBV5-1
cdr3_length: 14
j_call: TRBJ2-7
d_call: NA
clone_size: NA
cdr3_aa: CASSLDRSLDEQYF
cdr3_nt: TGCGCCAGCAGCTTGGACAGGTCCCTGGACGAGCAGTACTTC

v_call: TRBV6-5
cdr3_length: 15
j_call: TRBJ2-7
d_call: NA
clone_size: NA
cdr3_aa: CASRGVGAGVNEQYF
cdr3_nt: TGTGCCAGCAGGGGCGTGGGGGCGGGAGTAAACGAGCAGTACTTC

v_call: TRBV6-5
cdr3_length: 15
j_call: TRBJ2-7
d_call: TRBD2
clone_size: few
cdr3_aa: CASSVTSGGFYEQYF
cdr3_nt: TGTGCCAGCAGTGTAACTAGCGGGGGTTTCTACGAGCAGTACTTC

v_call: TRBV27
cdr3_length: 15
j_call: TRBJ2-4
d_call: NA
clone_size: NA
cdr3_aa: CASSLSAVAKNIQYF
cdr3_nt: TGTGCCAGCAGTTTATCTGCAGTAGCCAAAAACATTCAGTACTTC

v_call: TRBV5-1
cdr3_length: 16
j_call: TRBJ2-2
d_call: TRBD2
clone_size: once
cdr3_aa: CASSPIGTSRTGELFF
cdr3_nt: TGCGCCAGCAGCCCAATCGGGACTAGCCGCACCGGGGAGCTGTTTTTT

v_call: TRBV18
cdr3_length: 15
j_call: TRBJ2-7
d_call: TRBD2
clone_size: NA
cdr3_aa: CASSPPGGGVNEQYF
cdr3_nt: TGTGCCAGCTCACCCCCGGGTGGGGGGGTCAACGAGCAGTACTTC

v_call: TRBV7-8
cdr3_length: 16
j_call: TRBJ2-7
d_call: TRBD1
clone_size: NA
cdr3_aa: CASSSLPGQGTGEQYF
cdr3_nt: TGTGCCAGCAGCTCCCTCCCAGGACAGGGCACTGGAGAGCAGTACTTC

v_call: TRBV6-5
cdr3_length: 14
j_call: TRBJ2-2
d_call: TRBD2
clone_size: NA
cdr3_aa: CASSYWRETGELFF
cdr3_nt: TGTGCCAGCAGTTACTGGCGGGAGACCGGGGAGCTGTTTTTT

v_call: TRBV12-2
cdr3_length: 16
j_call: TRBJ2-1
d_call: NA
clone_size: NA
cdr3_aa: CASRCAGTGVSNEQFF
cdr3_nt: TGTGCAAGTCGCTGCGCCGGGACAGGGGTTTCCAATGAGCAGTTCTTC

v_call: TRBV6-5
cdr3_length: 15
j_call: TRBJ1-3
d_call: TRBD1
clone_size: few
cdr3_aa: CASSYRTGPGNTIYF
cdr3_nt: TGTGCCAGCAGTTACCGGACAGGGCCTGGAAACACCATATATTTT

v_call: TRBV27
cdr3_length: 19
j_call: TRBJ2-7
d_call: TRBD2
clone_size: NA
cdr3_aa: CASSLQGQGLAGGIYEQYF
cdr3_nt: TGTGCCAGCAGTTTACAGGGGCAAGGGCTAGCGGGAGGCATTTACGAGCAGTACTTC